This T cell receptor beta chain is drawn from a study of blood T cell repertoires in COVID-19. V lost 3 bases, J lost 2 bases, and 17 bases lay in between. There are 17 residues in the CDR3. From germline, CDR1 is LNHDA and CDR2 SQIVND (reference sequence). The assay was immunoSEQ multiplex PCR, and TCRdb's table has in-frame clones only and misses some. The sample lists 250,000 to 300,000 clones; approximately 90% were seen once. The sequence was obtained from a woman in her 40s with acute or convalescent COVID-19. Sequencing used peripheral blood. This rearrangement joins TRBV19 to TRBJ1-5; D perhaps matches TRBD1 (6 bases). CDR3 loop: CASSMGLGGRGNQPQHF. In nucleotides, the CDR3 is TGTGCCAGTAGTATGGGTTTGGGGGGGCGCGGCAATCAGCCCCAGCATTTT.